The 2 T cell receptor beta chains presented below share a single source sample, sequenced in a study of persistence of HIV-infected CD4 T cells. Their antigens are not known. This nonspecific control used anti-CD3/anti-CD28 bead stimulation of CD4+ T cells. CD4+ T cells upregulating both CD40 ligand and CD69 were sorted as responding cells. This was the immunoSEQ version 4 assay in survey mode. Some clones are missing from TCRdb's copy, which holds only in-frame ones; the method was immunoSEQ multiplex PCR. The data show roughly 43,000 clones, more than 85% seen once. Material: CD4+ T cells sorted from PBMCs after approximately 19-hour stimulation, obtained from a patient who received antiretroviral therapy. The receptors originated from an adult man with HIV who was CMV-seropositive.

The chain is built from TRBV7-3 and TRBJ2-7, with 7 bases matching TRBD1. CDR3 length: 13 amino acids. V shed 5 bases and J 4 bases; nucleotides not matched to a gene: 5. The germline gives CDR1 SGHTA, CDR2 FQGTGA. This CDR3 is CASSTRQGYEQYF. CDR3 sequence (DNA): TGTGCCAGCAGCACGCGACAGGGTTACGAGCAGTACTTC.

The chain combines TRBV4-1 with TRBJ2-3; 9 bases map to TRBD2. Looked up from germline, CDR1 is MGHRA and CDR2 is YSYEKL. The CDR3 contains 16 residues. V was pared by 0 bases and J by 0 bases, with 1 base of the junction left unmatched. The CDR3 nucleotides read TGCGCCAGCAGCCAAGATACTAGCGGGAGCACAGATACGCAGTATTTT. Translating it yields CASSQDTSGSTDTQYF.